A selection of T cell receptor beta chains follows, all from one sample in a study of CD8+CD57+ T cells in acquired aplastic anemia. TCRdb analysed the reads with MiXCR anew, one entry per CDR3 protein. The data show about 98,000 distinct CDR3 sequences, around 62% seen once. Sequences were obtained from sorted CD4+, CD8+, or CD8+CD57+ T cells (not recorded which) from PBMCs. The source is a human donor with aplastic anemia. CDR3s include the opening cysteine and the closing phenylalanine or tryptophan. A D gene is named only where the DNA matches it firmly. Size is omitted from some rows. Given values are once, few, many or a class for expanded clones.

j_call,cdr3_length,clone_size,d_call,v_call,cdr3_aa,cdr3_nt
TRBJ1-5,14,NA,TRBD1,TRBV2,CASSEGSGGQPQHF,TGTGCCAGCAGTGAAGGGTCAGGGGGCCAGCCCCAGCATTTT
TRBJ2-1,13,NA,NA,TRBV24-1,CATSAIGSNEQFF,TGTGCCACCAGTGCAATAGGGAGCAATGAGCAGTTCTTC
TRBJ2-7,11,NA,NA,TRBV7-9,CASSLVGEQYF,TGCGCCAGCAGCTTGGTAGGGGAGCAGTACTTC
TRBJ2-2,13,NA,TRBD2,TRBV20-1,CSARLAGGWELFF,TGCAGTGCTAGACTAGCGGGGGGGTGGGAGCTGTTTTTT
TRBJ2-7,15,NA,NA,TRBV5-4,CASSLSRAKSYEQYF,TGTGCCAGCAGCCTTAGCAGGGCGAAGTCCTACGAGCAGTACTTC
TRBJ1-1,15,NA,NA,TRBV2,CASRWSQGWDTEAFF,TGTGCCAGCAGGTGGAGCCAGGGGTGGGACACTGAAGCTTTCTTT
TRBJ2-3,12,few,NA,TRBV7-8,CASSLASDTQYF,TGTGCCAGCAGCTTAGCCTCAGATACGCAGTATTTT
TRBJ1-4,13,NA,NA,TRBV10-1,CASSESNAEKLFF,TGCGCCAGCAGTGAGTCGAACGCTGAAAAACTGTTTTTT
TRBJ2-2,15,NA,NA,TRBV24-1,CATRGHSANTGELFF,TGTGCCACCAGAGGACATTCGGCGAACACCGGGGAGCTGTTTTTT
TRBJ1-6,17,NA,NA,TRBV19,CASSIMAGTSPNSPLHF,TGTGCCAGTAGCATTATGGCAGGGACTTCCCCTAATTCACCCCTCCACTTT
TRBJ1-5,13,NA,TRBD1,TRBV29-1,CSVAGTGDQPQHF,TGCAGCGTGGCCGGGACAGGGGATCAGCCCCAGCATTTT
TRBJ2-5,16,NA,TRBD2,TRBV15,CATSSGTSGPQETQYF,TGTGCCACCAGCAGTGGGACTAGCGGGCCCCAAGAGACCCAGTACTTC
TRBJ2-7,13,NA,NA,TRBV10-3,CAISDGSDIEQYF,TGTGCCATCAGTGATGGATCCGATATCGAGCAGTACTTC
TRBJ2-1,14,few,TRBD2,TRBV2,CATSEGLAGGEQFF,TGTGCCACCAGTGAGGGACTAGCGGGGGGTGAGCAGTTCTTC
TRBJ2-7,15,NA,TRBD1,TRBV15,CATSKTPGQGYEQYF,TGTGCCACCAGCAAAACCCCGGGACAGGGCTACGAGCAGTACTTC
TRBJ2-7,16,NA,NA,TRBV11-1,CASSLVDSTAPYEQYF,TGTGCCAGCAGCTTAGTGGATTCGACAGCCCCCTACGAGCAGTACTTC
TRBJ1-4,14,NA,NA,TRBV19,CASSAQGGTEKLFF,TGTGCCAGTAGTGCACAGGGAGGGACTGAAAAACTGTTTTTT
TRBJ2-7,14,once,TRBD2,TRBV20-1,CSAYGLAGQYEQYF,TGCAGTGCTTACGGACTAGCGGGGCAATACGAGCAGTACTTC
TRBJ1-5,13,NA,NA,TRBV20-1,CSAPRGLNQPQHF,TGCAGTGCCCCCAGGGGCCTGAATCAGCCCCAGCATTTT
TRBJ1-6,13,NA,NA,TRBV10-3,CAISPGIGSPLHF,TGTGCCATCAGCCCAGGGATTGGGTCACCCCTCCACTTT
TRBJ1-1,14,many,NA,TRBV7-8,CASSYRGGNTEAFF,TGTGCCAGCAGCTACCGGGGGGGGAACACTGAAGCTTTCTTT
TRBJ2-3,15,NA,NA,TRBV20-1,CSARTEGKGTDTQYF,TGCAGTGCAAGGACGGAGGGAAAGGGCACAGATACGCAGTATTTT
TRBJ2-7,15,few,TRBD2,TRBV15,CATSREREMFNEQYF,TGTGCCACCAGCAGAGAGCGGGAGATGTTTAACGAGCAGTACTTC
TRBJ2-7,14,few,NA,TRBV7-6,CASSPRRQLGEQYF,TGTGCCAGCAGCCCAAGACGGCAGTTGGGAGAGCAGTACTTC
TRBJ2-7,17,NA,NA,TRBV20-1,CSARDAIPTEGPYEQYF,TGCAGTGCTAGAGATGCCATCCCGACGGAGGGGCCCTACGAGCAGTACTTC
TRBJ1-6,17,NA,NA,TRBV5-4,CASSLGRVPSYNSPPHF,TGTGCCAGCAGCCTGGGCAGGGTCCCCTCCTATAATTCACCCCCCCACTTT
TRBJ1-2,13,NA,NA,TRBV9,CASSPASLDGYTF,TGTGCCAGCAGCCCGGCCAGTTTAGATGGCTACACCTTC
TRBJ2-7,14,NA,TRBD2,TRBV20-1,CSAPTSGGSYEQYF,TGCAGTGCGCCTACTAGCGGGGGGTCCTACGAGCAGTACTTC
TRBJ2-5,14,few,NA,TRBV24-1,CATSDPTEQETQYF,TGTGCCACCAGTGATCCGACAGAACAAGAGACCCAGTACTTC
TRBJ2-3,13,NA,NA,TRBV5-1,CASSLDTTDTQYF,TGCGCCAGCAGCTTGGACACCACAGATACACAGTATTTT
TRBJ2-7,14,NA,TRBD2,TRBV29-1,CSATLAGLSYEQYF,TGCAGCGCAACCCTAGCGGGCCTATCCTACGAGCAGTACTTC
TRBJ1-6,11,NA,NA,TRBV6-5,CASSWGSPLHF,TGTGCCAGCAGTTGGGGTTCACCCCTCCACTTT
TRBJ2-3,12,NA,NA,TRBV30,CAWAGLTDTQYF,TGTGCCTGGGCGGGGCTGACAGATACGCAGTATTTT
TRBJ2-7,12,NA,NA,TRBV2,CASRGGGYEQYF,TGTGCCAGCAGGGGAGGGGGATACGAGCAGTACTTC